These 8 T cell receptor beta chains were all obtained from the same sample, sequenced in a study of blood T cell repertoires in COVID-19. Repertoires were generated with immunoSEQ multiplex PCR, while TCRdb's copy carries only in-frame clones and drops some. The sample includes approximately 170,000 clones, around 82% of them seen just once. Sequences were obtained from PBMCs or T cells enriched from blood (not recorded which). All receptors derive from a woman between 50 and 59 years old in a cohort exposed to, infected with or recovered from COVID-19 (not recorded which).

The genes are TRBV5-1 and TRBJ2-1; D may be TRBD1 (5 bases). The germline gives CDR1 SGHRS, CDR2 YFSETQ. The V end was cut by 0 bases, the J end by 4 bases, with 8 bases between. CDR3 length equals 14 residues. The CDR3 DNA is TGCGCCAGCAGCTTGGCAGGGCAGTACAATGAGCAGTTCTTC. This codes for CASSLAGQYNEQFF.

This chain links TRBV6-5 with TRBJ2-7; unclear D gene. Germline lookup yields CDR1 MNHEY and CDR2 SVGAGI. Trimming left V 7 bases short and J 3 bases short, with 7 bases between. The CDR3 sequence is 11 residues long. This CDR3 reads CASNGYYEQYF. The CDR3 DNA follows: TGTGCCAGCAACGGGTACTACGAGCAGTACTTC.

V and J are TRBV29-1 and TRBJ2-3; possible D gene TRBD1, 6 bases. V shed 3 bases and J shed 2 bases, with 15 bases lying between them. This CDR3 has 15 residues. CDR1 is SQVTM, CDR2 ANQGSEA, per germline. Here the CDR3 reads CSVEQGSLVTDTQYF. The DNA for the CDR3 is TGCAGCGTTGAGCAGGGGTCGTTAGTCACAGATACGCAGTATTTT.

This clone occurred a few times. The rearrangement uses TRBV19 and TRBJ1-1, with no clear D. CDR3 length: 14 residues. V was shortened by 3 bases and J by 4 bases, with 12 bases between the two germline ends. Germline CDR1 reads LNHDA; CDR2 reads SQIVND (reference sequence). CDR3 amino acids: CASSIGVEGTEAFF. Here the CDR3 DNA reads TGTGCCAGTAGTATTGGCGTGGAGGGCACTGAAGCTTTCTTT. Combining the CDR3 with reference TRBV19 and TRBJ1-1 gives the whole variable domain DGGITQSPKYLFRKEGQNVTLSCEQNLNHDAMYWYRQDPGQGLRLIYYSQIVNDFQKGDIAEGYSVSREKKESFPLTVTSAQKNPTAFYLCASSIGVEGTEAFFGQGTRLTVV.

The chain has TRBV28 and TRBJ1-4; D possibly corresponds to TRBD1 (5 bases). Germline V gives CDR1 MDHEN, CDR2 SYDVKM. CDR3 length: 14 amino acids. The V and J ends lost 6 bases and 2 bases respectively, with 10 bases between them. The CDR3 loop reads CASRFQGTNEKLFF. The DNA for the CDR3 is TGTGCCAGCAGATTCCAGGGTACTAATGAAAAACTGTTTTTT.

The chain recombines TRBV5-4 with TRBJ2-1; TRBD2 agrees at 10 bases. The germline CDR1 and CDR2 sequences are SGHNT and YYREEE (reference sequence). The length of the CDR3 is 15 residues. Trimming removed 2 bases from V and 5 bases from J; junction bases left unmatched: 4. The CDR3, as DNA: TGTGCCAGCAGCTTTAGGAGCGGGGGGGACAATGAGCAGTTCTTC. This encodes CASSFRSGGDNEQFF.

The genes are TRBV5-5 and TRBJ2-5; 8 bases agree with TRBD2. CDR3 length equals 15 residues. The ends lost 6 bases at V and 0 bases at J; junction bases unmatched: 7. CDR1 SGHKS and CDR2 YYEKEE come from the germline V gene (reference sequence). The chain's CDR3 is CASTTRLAYQETQYF. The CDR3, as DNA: TGTGCCAGCACCACGAGACTAGCGTACCAAGAGACCCAGTACTTC.

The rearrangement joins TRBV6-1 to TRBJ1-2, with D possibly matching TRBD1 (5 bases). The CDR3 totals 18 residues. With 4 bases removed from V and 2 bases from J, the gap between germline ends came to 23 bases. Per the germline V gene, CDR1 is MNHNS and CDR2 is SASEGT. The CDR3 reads CASSVRPAGGVGNYGYTF. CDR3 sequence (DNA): TGTGCCAGCAGTGTTCGGCCGGCTGGAGGGGTTGGAAACTATGGCTACACCTTC.